These 6 T cell receptor beta chains were sequenced from one sample in a study of T cells in women clearing cervical HPV infection. TCRdb keeps only in-frame clones here, not all; method: immunoSEQ multiplex PCR. The listing contains about 35,000 clones. Sequences were obtained from blood buffy coat. The receptors originated from a woman between 18 and 70 years old with a cervical HPV16 infection that either progressed to CIN3+ or cleared (not recorded which).

In regard to this clone: The read is 3 residues too short to cover the CDR3 end, so that end is filled in from the germline J gene. The genes are TRBV7-1 and TRBJ2-2, with 10 bases identical to TRBD2. TRBV7-1 is an ORF for which the function is uncertain. CDR3 length equals 21 residues. Trimming at V came to 3 bases and at J to 0 bases, leaving 16 bases not matched to a gene. This CDR3 is CASSSRRVLAGYQSNTGELFF. CDR3 DNA (partial): TGTGCCAGCAGCTCTCGACGGGTACTAGCGGGGTACCAGTCGAACACCGGGGAG.

About this clone itself: The CDR3 end lies 3 residues beyond the end of the read and is filled in from the germline J gene. The gene calls are TRBV6-2 or TRBV6-3 and TRBJ2-3, with D unresolved. The germline V gene encodes CDR1 MNHEY and CDR2 SVGEGT. This CDR3 spans 14 amino acids. Deletions cut 4 bases from V and 3 bases from J, with 11 bases between. The sequenced part of the CDR3 DNA is TGTGCCAGCAGTTCCGCCGCAGTGACAGATACG. Protein product: CASSSAAVTDT. The complete CDR3 protein is CASSSAAVTDTQYF.

Incomplete CDR3 DNA: TGTGCCAGCAGCTTACTAGGGGGTGTGAACATT. Residues: CASSLLGGVNI. In full, the CDR3 is CASSLLGGVNIQYF. This rearrangement joins TRBV7-2 to TRBJ2-4; D is perhaps TRBD1 (6 bases). The read finishes 3 residues shy of the CDR3 end, and the germline J gene is used to complete it. CDR3 size: 14 residues. Trimming shortened V by 2 bases and J by 7 bases, and 12 bases separated the two germline ends. Germline CDR1 and CDR2: SGHTA and FQGNSA.

To note about this clone: Coverage ceases 3 residues before the CDR3 finishes, and the germline J gene fills in the end. This chain uses TRBV6-1 with TRBJ2-2, with a possible D match to TRBD1 (6 bases). From germline, CDR1 is MNHNS and CDR2 SASEGT. CDR3 length equals 15 residues. The CDR3 bases that were read are TGTGCCAGCAGTGAGAGGGGGAGACCCAATGAAAAG. It translates to CASSERGRPNEK. The CDR3 in its entirety is CASSERGRPNEKLFF.

Note on this clone: The read ends 3 residues before the CDR3 terminus; that terminus is restored from the germline J gene. The chain is built from TRBV20-1 and TRBJ2-1; maybe TRBD2 (6 bases). CDR3 length equals 14 residues. Germline values: CDR1 DFQATT, CDR2 SNEGSKA (reference sequence). Trimming left V 3 bases short and J 5 bases short, with 14 bases between. The CDR3 reads CSASGARGNNEQFF. CDR3 DNA, as far as it was read: TGCAGTGCTAGTGGGGCGCGGGGAAACAATGAG.

Of note for this clone: The read ends 3 residues shy of where the CDR3 ends; the end is completed using the germline J gene. The chain carries TRBV5-8 and TRBJ1-2, with a possible D match to TRBD1 (5 bases). Germline lookup yields CDR1 SGHTS and CDR2 YDEGEE. V lost 1 base, J lost 4 bases, and 11 bases lay in between. This CDR3 contains 14 residues. The covered CDR3 bases are TGTGCCAGCAGCTTGAATGTGGACATCTATGGC. It specifies CASSLNVDIYG. The whole CDR3 sequence is CASSLNVDIYGYTF.